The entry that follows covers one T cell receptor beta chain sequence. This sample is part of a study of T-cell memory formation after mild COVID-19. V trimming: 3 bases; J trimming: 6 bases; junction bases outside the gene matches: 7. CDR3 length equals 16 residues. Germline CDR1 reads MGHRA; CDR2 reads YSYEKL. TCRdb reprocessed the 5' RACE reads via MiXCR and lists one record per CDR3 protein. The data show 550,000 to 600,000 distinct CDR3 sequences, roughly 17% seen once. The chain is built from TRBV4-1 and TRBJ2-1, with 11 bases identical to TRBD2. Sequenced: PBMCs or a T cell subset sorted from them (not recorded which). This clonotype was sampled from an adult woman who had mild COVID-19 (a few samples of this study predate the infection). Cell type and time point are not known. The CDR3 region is CASSHTSGRGSNEQFF. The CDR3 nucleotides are TGCGCCAGCAGCCATACTAGCGGGAGAGGGTCCAATGAGCAGTTCTTC.